Below, 23 T cell receptor beta chains from the same sample are listed, as sequenced in a study of regulatory T cells in long-lasting Graves disease. Time point defined: newly diagnosed GD, antithyroid drugs for less than 3 months. The TCR library used RNA extracted from PBMCs. Arm-PCR of CDR3 regions with iRepertoire HTBI primers generated TCR beta libraries. TCRdb reprocessed the multiplex PCR reads via MiXCR and lists one record per CDR3 protein. The sample lists 350,000 to 500,000 distinct CDR3 sequences, 12% to 15% occurring once. This sample also appeared in a second study, on T cells in Graves' hyperthyroidism and ophthalmopathy.

Specimen: peripheral blood mononuclear cells (PBMCs), collected at new diagnosis, from a patient treated with antithyroid drugs. The receptors here all came from a woman between 45 and 60 years old with Graves disease.

This clonotype was seen at least ten times. This chain connects TRBV3-1 to TRBJ2-2; D remains ambiguous. V was pared by 1 base and J by 7 bases, with 13 bases between. The germline CDR1 and CDR2 sequences are LGHDT and YNNKEL (reference sequence). CDR3 size: 15 residues. DNA of the CDR3: TGTGCCAGCAGCCAAGCAGGTCCGCACGGCGGGGAGCTGTTTTTT. As protein: CASSQAGPHGGELFF.

This chain joins TRBV20-1 and TRBJ1-6; the D is unclear. In germline, CDR1 is DFQATT, CDR2 SNEGSKA (reference sequence). V gave up 0 bases and J gave up 0 bases, with 6 bases separating them. This CDR3 has 15 residues. This chain's CDR3 is CSAREISSYNSPLHF. In DNA, the CDR3 is TGCAGTGCTAGAGAAATAAGCTCCTATAATTCACCCCTCCACTTT.

As regards this clonotype: A read error may explain this, as a much larger clone is one base away. No conserved phenylalanine or tryptophan ends this CDR3, so it is likely a read error. The V and J genes are TRBV9 and TRBJ2-1; 7 nucleotides line up with TRBD2. J was trimmed by 5 bases and V by 4 bases; bases with no gene match: 6. The CDR3 length is 14 residues. Looked up from germline, CDR1 is SGDLS and CDR2 is YYNGEE. Here the CDR3 DNA reads TGTGCCAGCAGCATAACTAGCGTAAACAATGAGCAGTTCATC. Amino acid sequence: CASSITSVNNEQFI.

This clonotype occurred many times. The chain has TRBV6-5 and TRBJ1-1; weak D call: TRBD1 (6 bases). The V gene lost 0 bases and the J gene lost 0 bases, with 11 bases spanning the gap. Looked up from germline, CDR1 is MNHEY and CDR2 is SVGAGI. The CDR3 runs 16 residues. The CDR3 loop is CASSYSSGGLNTEAFF. The CDR3 DNA is TGTGCCAGCAGTTACTCAAGCGGGGGCTTGAACACTGAAGCTTTCTTT.

The V call is TRBV20-1, the J call TRBJ1-2, with a possible D match to TRBD1 (5 bases). The CDR3 extends over 17 amino acids. Per germline, CDR1 DFQATT and CDR2 SNEGSKA (reference sequence). V dropped 2 bases and J dropped 0 bases, with 19 bases sitting between them. CDR3 in amino acids: CSARIPGRTASNYGYTF. The CDR3 nucleotides read TGCAGTGCTAGAATACCGGGACGGACTGCCTCTAACTATGGCTACACCTTC.

The table lists this clonotype with many counts. The J gene is TRBJ1-1, the V gene TRBV5-1; 7 positions match TRBD1. The CDR3 has 16 amino acids. CDR1 is SGHRS and CDR2 is YFSETQ in the germline V gene. V shed 0 bases, J shed 4 bases, and the junction held 9 bases outside the gene matches. CDR3 residues: CASSLDEGARGTEAFF. The DNA for the CDR3 is TGCGCCAGCAGCTTGGATGAGGGGGCGCGAGGCACTGAAGCTTTCTTT.

The chain carries TRBV3-1 and TRBJ2-1, with TRBD2 identical over 10 bases. CDR1 LGHDT and CDR2 YNNKEL come from the germline V gene (reference sequence). V dropped 7 bases and J dropped 0; count of bases not matched to a gene: 3. CDR3 length: 15 residues. The CDR3 nucleotides are TGTGCCAGCACAACTAGCGGGACCTCCTACAATGAGCAGTTCTTC. It translates to CASTTSGTSYNEQFF.

This clonotype was detected only a few times. The junction does not match germline at one end; this may be a read error. The chain couples TRBV6-1 to TRBJ2-7, with 9 bases matching TRBD1. The length of the CDR3 is 15 residues. Germline loops: CDR1 MNHNS, CDR2 SASEGT. The CDR3 here is CASSPQGASSYEQYF. Here the CDR3 DNA reads TGTGCTAGCAGCCCACAGGGGGCAAGCTCCTACGAGCAGTACTTC.

The chain recombines TRBV29-1 with TRBJ2-1; 11 bases are shared with TRBD2. The germline gives CDR1 SQVTM, CDR2 ANQGSEA. The CDR3 sequence is 14 residues long. With V trimmed by 8 bases and J by 6 bases, 9 bases remained unmatched. The CDR3 DNA follows: TGCAGCTTTTGGACTAGCGGGTTTGGCAATGAGCAGTTCTTC. This translates into CSFWTSGFGNEQFF.

This clonotype occurred once. The chain recombines TRBV6-1 with TRBJ2-1, with TRBD1 matching over 7 bases. J lost 0 bases, V lost 7 bases, and 12 bases had no gene match. Germline CDR1 and CDR2: MNHNS and SASEGT. The CDR3 contains 17 residues. The CDR3 here is CASNQGVSTSSYNEQFF. The CDR3 DNA reads TGTGCCAGCAATCAGGGGGTTTCCACAAGCTCCTACAATGAGCAGTTCTTC.

This clonotype has just a few counts. One end of the junction fails to match germline, which may point to a read error. This chain uses TRBV7-3 with TRBJ2-5; 9 nucleotides agree with TRBD1. This CDR3 is built from 15 residues. Germline V lookup: CDR1 SGHTA, CDR2 FQGTGA. CDR3 sequence (DNA): TGTGCCAGCAGCGCCGGGACAGGGTCCCAAGGGACCCAGTACTTC. Translation: CASSAGTGSQGTQYF.

The chain uses TRBV5-1 and TRBJ2-1; 9 bases align to TRBD2. The DNA matches TRBJ2-5 better at its end, which makes the J call doubtful. This CDR3 is 15 amino acids long. Looked up from germline, CDR1 is SGHRS and CDR2 is YFSETQ. CDR3 residues: CASSSLAGGQETQYF. CDR3 in DNA: TGCGCCAGCAGCTCACTAGCGGGTGGGCAAGAGACCCAGTACTTC.

This clonotype was seen repeatedly, ten times or more. This chain connects TRBV5-1 to TRBJ2-3; 8 bases agree with TRBD1. Trimming at V came to 4 bases and at J to 1 base, leaving 8 bases not matched to a gene. CDR1 and CDR2 (germline): SGHRS, YFSETQ. There are 16 residues in the CDR3. The CDR3 sequence: CASSPGQGSGTDTQYF. DNA of the CDR3: TGCGCCAGCAGCCCTGGACAGGGTAGTGGCACAGATACGCAGTATTTT.

As to this clonotype: A clone one base away is much larger, so this may be a read error. This sequence joins TRBV6-9 and TRBJ1-1; D not certain. This CDR3 comprises 13 residues. The V gene lost 3 bases and the J gene lost 0 bases, with 5 bases spanning the gap. CDR1 and CDR2 from the germline V gene are MNHGY and SVAAGI. CDR3 loop: CASSYEVNTEAFF. In DNA, the CDR3 is TGTGCCAGCAGTTACGAGGTGAACACTGAAGCTTTCTTT.

This clonotype was detected only a few times. The gene calls are TRBV10-3 and TRBJ2-3, with TRBD2 identical over 13 bases. V lost 6 bases and J lost 2; bases outside the gene matches: 2. CDR3 length: 15 amino acids. Germline CDR1 is ENHRY and CDR2 is SYGVKD. The CDR3 nucleotides are TGTGCCATCAGGGGGACTAGCGGGAACACAGATACGCAGTATTTT. It specifies CAIRGTSGNTDTQYF.

In its sample, this clonotype was seen many times. The rearrangement links TRBV7-3 to TRBJ2-1; 15 nucleotides line up with TRBD2. The V and J ends lost 5 bases and 3 bases, in that order; junction bases with no gene match: 11. This CDR3 has 19 residues. From germline, CDR1 is SGHTA and CDR2 FQGTGA. In DNA form, the CDR3 reads TGTGCCAGCAGCACCGGACTAGCGGGAGGGCTATCGGTCTACAATGAGCAGTTCTTC. Translation gives CASSTGLAGGLSVYNEQFF. Filled out from reference TRBV7-3 and TRBJ2-1, the complete variable domain reads GAGVSQTPSNKVTEKGKYVELRCDPISGHTALYWYRQSLGQGPEFLIYFQGTGAADDSGLPNDRFFAVRPEGSVSTLKIQRTERGDSAVYLCASSTGLAGGLSVYNEQFFGPGTRLTVL.

This clonotype has only a few counts. The J gene is TRBJ2-1, the V gene TRBV27; no firm D call. The CDR3 runs to 12 residues. Germline V gene lookup returns CDR1 MNHEY and CDR2 SMNVEV (reference sequence). Trimming removed 0 bases at V and 11 bases at J, with 8 bases between. The CDR3 region is CASSLSGYQQFF. For the CDR3, the DNA is TGTGCCAGCAGTTTATCAGGATACCAGCAGTTCTTC.

This clonotype was seen repeatedly, ten times or more. The genes are TRBV6-1 and TRBJ1-4; TRBD1 might be the D (6 bases). CDR3 length: 16 residues. The V gene lost 0 bases and the J gene lost 6 bases, with 14 bases spanning the gap. Germline-derived CDR1 and CDR2 are MNHNS and SASEGT. CDR3 in amino acids: CASSEASGAWDEKLFF. The DNA of the CDR3 is TGTGCCAGCAGTGAAGCCTCAGGGGCTTGGGATGAAAAACTGTTTTTT.

This clonotype was observed a few times. The chain links TRBV7-6 to TRBJ2-3; TRBD2 matches 9 bases. CDR3 size: 16 residues. V lost 1 base to trimming and J lost 6 bases; unmatched junction nucleotides: 8. Germline loops: CDR1 SGHVS, CDR2 FNYEAQ. CDR3 in amino acids: CASSLGAGGPKDTQYF. The CDR3 coding sequence is TGTGCCAGCAGCTTAGGCGCGGGAGGGCCAAAGGATACGCAGTATTTT.

This clonotype was detected many times. The chain uses TRBV10-3 and TRBJ2-7; 9 bases are shared with TRBD2. The V segment lost 5 bases and the J segment 4 bases; nucleotides outside the gene matches: 3. CDR1 ENHRY and CDR2 SYGVKD come from the germline V gene. This CDR3 has 13 residues. The CDR3: CAISSTSGYEQYF. The CDR3, as DNA: TGTGCCATCAGTTCGACTAGCGGATACGAGCAGTACTTC.

The rearrangement uses TRBV20-1 and TRBJ1-3; the D is unclear. CDR1 and CDR2 from the germline V gene are DFQATT and SNEGSKA (reference sequence). V lost 5 bases and J lost 12, with 17 bases in between. The CDR3 loop spans 12 amino acids. The CDR3 DNA sequence: TGCAGTGCTCTCCGCGCGGTACTGGGCATATATTTT. This gives the protein CSALRAVLGIYF.

There are many counts of this clonotype. The V call is TRBV29-1, the J call TRBJ2-5; the match to TRBD2 covers 13 bases. CDR3 length equals 17 residues. CDR1 and CDR2 from the germline V gene are SQVTM and ANQGSEA. Losses at the gene ends were 2 bases for V and 5 bases for J; bases not matched to a gene: 11. The CDR3 region is CSVEPVSGLAGAETQYF. The CDR3 DNA reads TGCAGCGTTGAACCTGTGTCTGGACTAGCGGGAGCGGAGACCCAGTACTTC.

As to this clonotype: One end of the junction is discordant with germline, which a read error may explain. The V and J genes are TRBV18 and TRBJ1-5, with no clear D. The CDR3 runs 15 residues. In germline, CDR1 is KGHSH, CDR2 LQKENI. CDR3 protein: CASPPSGDSNQPQHF. The CDR3 DNA sequence: TGTGCCAGCCCACCCAGTGGGGATAGCAATCAGCCCCAGCATTTT.